A selection of T cell receptor beta chains follows, all from one sample in a study of post-analysis software for immune sequencing data. TCRdb recomputed calls from the PCR reads with MiXCR, one row per CDR3 protein. The sample carries 750,000 to 950,000 distinct CDR3 sequences, about 53% recorded once. Sequencing was done on a sample of blood. All receptors come from a girl between 10 and 17 years old with multiple sclerosis. CDR3s include the opening cysteine and the closing phenylalanine or tryptophan. A D gene is named only where the DNA matches it firmly.

d_gene,v_gene,j_gene,CDR3aa
TRBD2,TRBV6-9,TRBJ2-7,CASSSSVVAGGPGEQYF
-,TRBV2,TRBJ1-2,CASSGTGLTNPTRNYGYTF
-,TRBV5-1,TRBJ1-2,CATTTGFGYGYTF
TRBD2,TRBV5-1,TRBJ2-3,CASSEGLAPTDTQYF
-,TRBV4-1,TRBJ2-5,CASSQDPRGETQYF
TRBD2,TRBV6-5,TRBJ2-3,CAREAGGHGTGTQYF
TRBD1,TRBV12-5,TRBJ2-3,CASGLTGQDTDTQYF
-,TRBV27,TRBJ1-5,CASSETTGLGSNQPQHF
-,TRBV20-1,TRBJ1-5,CSASPRGGQPQHF
TRBD2,TRBV20-1,-,CSAGLAGSNYEQYF
-,TRBV7-9,TRBJ2-5,CASGGTVLYQETQYF
-,TRBV6-5,-,CASSYRDPRRRETQYF
-,TRBV12-3/TRBV12-4,TRBJ1-2,CASSKSNYGYTF
-,TRBV29-1,-,CSVILSKTYEQYF
-,TRBV5-1,TRBJ2-1,CASSLVIWGADHNEQFF
TRBD2,TRBV4-2,TRBJ2-5,CASSQDPLAGLVETQYF
-,TRBV10-3,TRBJ2-6,CAISESGHLTSGANVLTF
TRBD1,TRBV29-1,TRBJ2-6,CSIRTGTGRTGANVLTF
-,TRBV20-1,TRBJ2-7,CSARNTLTYEQYF
-,TRBV20-1,TRBJ2-5,CSARDLGGGALETQYF
-,TRBV6-6,TRBJ1-5,CASSYLQRANQPQHF
TRBD1,TRBV6-5,TRBJ1-2,CASSPRAGGALNGYTF
-,TRBV6-5,TRBJ2-7,CASSYPPHYEQYF
TRBD2,TRBV12-5,TRBJ2-1,CASGLEAGIVNEQFF
TRBD2,TRBV29-1,TRBJ2-1,CSVGGISGRYNNEQFF